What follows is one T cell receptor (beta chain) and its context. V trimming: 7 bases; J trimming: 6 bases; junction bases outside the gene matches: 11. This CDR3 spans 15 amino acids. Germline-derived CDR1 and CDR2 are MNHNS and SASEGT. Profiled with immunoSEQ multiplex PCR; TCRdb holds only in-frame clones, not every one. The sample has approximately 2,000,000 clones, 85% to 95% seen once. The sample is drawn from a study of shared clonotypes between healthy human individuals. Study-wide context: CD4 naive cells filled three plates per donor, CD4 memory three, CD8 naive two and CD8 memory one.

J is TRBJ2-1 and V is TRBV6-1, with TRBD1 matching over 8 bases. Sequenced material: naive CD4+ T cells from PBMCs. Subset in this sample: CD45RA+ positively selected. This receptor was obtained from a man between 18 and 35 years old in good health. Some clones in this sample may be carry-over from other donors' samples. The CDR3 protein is CASIMQGAGFNEQFF. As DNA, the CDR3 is TGTGCCAGCATTATGCAGGGGGCAGGTTTCAATGAGCAGTTCTTC.